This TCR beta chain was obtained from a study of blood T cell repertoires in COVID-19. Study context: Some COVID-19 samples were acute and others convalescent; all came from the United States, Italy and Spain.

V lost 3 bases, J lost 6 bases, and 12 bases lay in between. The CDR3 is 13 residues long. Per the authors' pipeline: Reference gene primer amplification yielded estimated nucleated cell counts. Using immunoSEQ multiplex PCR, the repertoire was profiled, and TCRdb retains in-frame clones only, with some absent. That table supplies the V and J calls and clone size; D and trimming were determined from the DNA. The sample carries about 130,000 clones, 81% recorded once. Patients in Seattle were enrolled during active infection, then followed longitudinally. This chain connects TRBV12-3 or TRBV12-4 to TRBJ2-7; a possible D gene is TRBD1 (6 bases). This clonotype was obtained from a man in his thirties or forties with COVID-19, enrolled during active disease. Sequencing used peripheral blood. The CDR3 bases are TGTGCCAGCAGTTTCTCCAGGGGTCCCGAGCAGTACTTC. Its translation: CASSFSRGPEQYF.